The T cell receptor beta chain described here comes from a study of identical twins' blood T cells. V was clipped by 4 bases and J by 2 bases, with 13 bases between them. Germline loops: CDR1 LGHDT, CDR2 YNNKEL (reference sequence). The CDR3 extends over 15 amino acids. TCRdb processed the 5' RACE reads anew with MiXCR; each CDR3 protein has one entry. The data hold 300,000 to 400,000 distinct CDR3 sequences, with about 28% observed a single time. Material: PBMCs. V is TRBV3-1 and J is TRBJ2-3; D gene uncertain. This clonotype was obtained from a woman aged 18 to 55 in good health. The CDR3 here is CASSPGVGITDTQYF. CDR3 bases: TGTGCCAGCAGCCCAGGCGTGGGAATCACAGATACGCAGTATTTT.